In its sample, the clone carrying this TCR beta chain was seen many times. As yet, its antigen is unknown. This entry is derived from a study of blood T cells in healthy people across ages. With 1 base removed from V and 7 bases from J, the gap between germline ends came to 14 bases. The CDR3 contains 15 residues. Germline V gene lookup returns CDR1 MDHEN and CDR2 SYDVKM. A second about 7 to 11 cycle PCR used barcoded and J-beta primers. A template-switch adaptor with 12 random nucleotides tagged each cDNA molecule. TCRdb reprocessed the 5' RACE reads with MiXCR, giving one entry per CDR3 protein. This sample has about 670,000 distinct CDR3 sequences; about 43% occur once, and the top ten carry 25% to 35%. Study results and limitations: While age rose, TCR beta diversity per million T cells dropped in a roughly linear way. Lack of knowledge of donor CMV status possibly confounded expanded clonotype changes.

Per individual sample, total RNA of at least 5.5 micrograms was extracted. This sequence joins TRBV28 and TRBJ2-1; TRBD1 is a possible D gene (6 bases). The receptor was derived from a man older than 75 in good health. The sequencing input was blood. CDR3 nucleotide sequence: TGTGCCAGCAGTTTATCATCCAGGGGCAAAAATGAGCAGTTCTTC. Protein product: CASSLSSRGKNEQFF.